Listed below are T cell receptor beta chains from one sample, sequenced in a study of T cell responses to AZD1222 COVID-19 vaccine. TCRdb's copy holds only in-frame clones and misses some; the assay was immunoSEQ multiplex PCR. The sample has approximately 120,000 clones, roughly 85% seen once; the top ten hold almost 4.5%. Sequencing used peripheral blood, obtained 28 days after the second AZD1222 dose. The source of these receptors is an adult who received the AZD1222 COVID-19 vaccine. Each CDR3 is given with its conserved first and last residue. Each record gives: J gene, CDR3 length, D gene, V gene, clone size, CDR3 protein, CDR3 DNA. D genes are given only for firm matches. Rows give clone size only sometimes, using once, few, many, or a class for an expanded clone.

>TRBJ2-7|16|TRBD1|TRBV5-6|-
CASSRVSGTGVKEQYF
TGTGCCAGCAGCCGCGTCAGCGGGACAGGGGTTAAAGAGCAGTACTTC
>TRBJ2-1|15|-|TRBV7-2|once
CASSAQGSSYNEQFF
TGTGCCAGCAGCGCGCAGGGGAGCTCCTACAATGAGCAGTTCTTC
>TRBJ1-1|12|-|TRBV19|-
CASSSRVPEAFF
TGTGCCAGTAGTTCCAGGGTCCCTGAAGCTTTCTTT
>TRBJ1-2|13|-|TRBV19|once
CASSTTGISGYTF
TGTGCCAGTAGTACCACAGGGATATCGGGCTACACCTTC
>TRBJ2-7|14|-|TRBV27|-
CASSLRLVGYEQYF
TGTGCCAGCAGTTTAAGGCTAGTTGGGTACGAGCAGTACTTC
>TRBJ1-2|15|-|TRBV14|-
CASSQRTQTNYGYTF
TGTGCCAGCAGCCAGAGGACACAGACTAACTATGGCTACACCTTC
>TRBJ1-6|15|TRBD1|TRBV5-4|-
CASSSRTGRDSPLHF
TGTGCCAGCAGCAGCCGGACAGGGAGAGACTCACCCCTCCACTTT
>TRBJ2-5|14|-|TRBV5-4|few
CASSLAGGKETQYF
TGTGCCAGCAGCTTGGCCGGCGGGAAAGAGACCCAGTACTTC
>TRBJ2-1|16|-|TRBV18|-
CASSPFPGSSYNEQFF
TGTGCCAGCTCACCATTCCCTGGAAGCTCCTACAATGAGCAGTTCTTC
>TRBJ1-1|13|-|TRBV11-2|-
CASRRQVNTEAFF
TGTGCCAGTCGTCGACAGGTGAACACTGAAGCTTTCTTT
>TRBJ2-7|15|-|TRBV7-8|-
CASSLEGQWTYEQYF
TGTGCCAGCAGCTTAGAAGGACAGTGGACGTACGAGCAGTACTTC
>TRBJ1-2|14|-|TRBV18|-
CASSPPTVNYGYTF
TGTGCCAGCTCACCCCCGACAGTCAACTATGGCTACACCTTC
>TRBJ2-2|17|TRBD1|TRBV2|once
CASSWQGAGRGTGELFF
TGTGCCAGCAGCTGGCAGGGGGCCGGTCGGGGCACCGGGGAGCTGTTTTTT
>TRBJ1-2|13|-|TRBV27|-
CASALGGNYGYTF
TGTGCCAGCGCTCTGGGGGGGAACTATGGCTACACCTTC
>TRBJ2-4|14|-|TRBV11-1|-
CASSSGGAKNIQYF
TGTGCCAGCAGCTCAGGGGGGGCCAAAAACATTCAGTACTTC
>TRBJ2-2|14|-|TRBV13|-
CASSFRIITGELFF
TGTGCCAGCAGCTTTAGGATTATCACCGGGGAGCTGTTTTTT
>TRBJ1-3|14|TRBD1|TRBV28|-
CASRPTGGRNTIYF
TGTGCCAGCAGGCCGACAGGGGGGAGAAACACCATATATTTT
>TRBJ1-1|11|-|TRBV7-2|-
CASSLNTEAFF
TGTGCCAGCAGCTTGAACACTGAAGCTTTCTTT
>TRBJ2-1|14|-|TRBV24-1|-
CATSDPGGANEQFF
TGTGCCACCAGTGACCCTGGGGGGGCCAATGAGCAGTTCTTC
>TRBJ2-1|13|-|TRBV29-1|-
CSSGRPPLREQFF
TGCAGCTCCGGGAGACCTCCCTTGCGGGAGCAGTTCTTC
>TRBJ2-7|16|-|TRBV27|-
CASSHIQVMEAYEQYF
TGTGCCAGCAGTCATATACAGGTTATGGAAGCCTACGAGCAGTACTTC
>TRBJ1-4|14|-|TRBV21-1|-
CASRPALQNEKLFF
TGTGCCAGTAGACCAGCCCTTCAGAATGAAAAACTGTTTTTT
>TRBJ1-3|21|TRBD1|TRBV4-1|-
CASSHRKDRAISPKVGNTIYF
TGCGCCAGCAGCCACCGAAAAGACAGGGCCATAAGCCCGAAGGTGGGAAACACCATATATTTT
>TRBJ1-2|16|TRBD1|TRBV24-1|-
CATSAPQGDPNYGYTF
TGTGCCACCAGTGCCCCCCAGGGGGATCCGAACTATGGCTACACCTTC
>TRBJ2-7|14|TRBD1|TRBV19|-
CASSQGTGGNEQYF
TGTGCCAGTAGTCAGGGGACAGGGGGCAACGAGCAGTACTTC
>TRBJ1-3|13|-|TRBV30|-
CAWSEGAGNTIYF
TGTGCCTGGAGTGAGGGGGCTGGAAACACCATATATTTT
>TRBJ2-2|17|TRBD1|TRBV9|once
CASSAALGQGGTGELFF
TGTGCCAGCAGCGCAGCTCTGGGACAGGGGGGGACCGGGGAGCTGTTTTTT
>TRBJ2-4|19|TRBD2|TRBV28|-
CASSYGPAGDERTKNIQYF
TGTGCCAGCAGTTATGGCCCGGCGGGGGACGAGAGGACCAAAAACATTCAGTACTTC
>TRBJ1-4|12|-|TRBV5-4|-
CASSLAGEKLFF
TGTGCCAGCAGCTTGGCCGGTGAAAAACTGTTTTTT
>TRBJ2-5|15|-|TRBV18|-
CASSPPRTVSETQYF
TGTGCCAGCTCACCACCCCGGACAGTCTCTGAGACCCAGTACTTC
>TRBJ1-5|17|TRBD1|TRBV7-8|-
CASSLREGQGGNQPQHF
TGTGCCAGCAGCTTAAGGGAAGGACAGGGAGGCAATCAGCCCCAGCATTTT
>TRBJ1-1|16|-|TRBV3-1/TRBV3-2|-
CASSQAAPPETERAFF
TGTGCCAGCAGCCAAGCGGCTCCTCCCGAGACGGAGAGAGCTTTCTTT
>TRBJ2-2|15|-|TRBV4-2|-
CASSPQAGLTGELFF
TGTGCCAGCAGCCCTCAGGCGGGCCTCACCGGGGAGCTGTTTTTT